A single sample is the source of the 16 T cell receptor beta chains below, sequenced in a study of T-cell reconstitution after alpha-beta-depleted transplantation in children. Unique molecular identifiers were incorporated into the prepared TCRbeta library. One entry per CDR3 protein, called by TCRdb with MiXCR from the PCR reads. The repertoire has 380,000 or so distinct CDR3 sequences, roughly 13% of them found once; the top ten carry 4.3%. Sequencing used PBMCs, obtained from the stem cell graft. Receptors originate from a human donor who donated a stem cell graft to a child with Fanconi anemia.

Note on this clonotype: One end of the junction does not line up with germline, which may come from a read error. The chain couples TRBV7-7 to TRBJ2-5; D is undetermined. Per the germline V gene, CDR1 is SSHAT and CDR2 is FNYEAQ (reference sequence). The CDR3 runs to 17 residues. CDR3 DNA: TGTGCTAGCAGCTTTGGACCAGTTGCGACTGCCGAAGAGACCCAGTACTTC. Its translation: CASSFGPVATAEETQYF. Supplemented by reference TRBV7-7 and TRBJ2-5, the full variable domain reads GAGVSQSPRYKVTKRGQDVTLRCDPISSHATLYWYQQALGQGPEFLTYFNYEAQPDKSGLPSDRFSAERPEGSISTLTIQRTEQRDSAMYRCASSFGPVATAEETQYFGPGTRLLVL.

The chain recombines TRBV25-1 with TRBJ2-7; no reliable D call. Trimming shortened V by 6 bases and J by 5 bases, and 17 bases separated the two germline ends. Germline CDR1 reads MGHDK; CDR2 reads SYGVNS. The CDR3 sequence is 14 residues long. The CDR3 loop is CASSPGGIWNEQYF. In DNA, the CDR3 is TGTGCCAGCAGCCCAGGTGGTATATGGAACGAGCAGTACTTC.

The V gene is TRBV20-1, the J gene TRBJ1-2, with D unresolved. Trimming took 8 bases from V and 2 from J, leaving 15 bases between them. Germline V gene lookup returns CDR1 DFQATT and CDR2 SNEGSKA (reference sequence). CDR3 length: 13 amino acids. The CDR3 nucleotides read TGCAGTCATTTTGGAGGACGGAACTATGGCTACACCTTC. It encodes CSHFGGRNYGYTF.

This clonotype was seen a few times. The chain employs TRBV20-1 and TRBJ2-5; D not certain. The V and J ends lost 2 bases and 5 bases respectively, with 9 bases between them. CDR3 size: 12 residues. Germline loops: CDR1 DFQATT, CDR2 SNEGSKA (reference sequence). The CDR3 reads CSARSAAETQYF. CDR3 in DNA: TGCAGTGCTAGAAGTGCTGCGGAGACCCAGTACTTC.

This clonotype was detected once. The chain has TRBV18 and TRBJ2-3; TRBD2 matches at 9 bases. The CDR3 sequence is 16 residues long. Germline CDR1 KGHSH, CDR2 LQKENI. The trim removed 3 bases at V and 3 bases at J, leaving 7 bases unmatched. The CDR3 spells CASSPGLAIRTDTQYF. CDR3 sequence (DNA): TGTGCCAGCTCACCCGGACTAGCGATAAGGACAGATACGCAGTATTTT.

The V and J genes are TRBV7-2 and TRBJ2-5, with TRBD2 identical over 7 bases. The germline CDR1 and CDR2 sequences are SGHTA and FQGNSA. J lost 4 bases, V lost 4 bases, and 18 bases had no gene match. This CDR3 comprises 18 residues. The DNA of the CDR3 is TGTGCCAGCAGCTCCGCGCGGGGGATGGGGGTGAGGGGAGAGACCCAGTACTTC. It specifies CASSSARGMGVRGETQYF. The full variable domain, its missing parts supplied by reference TRBV7-2 and TRBJ2-5, is GAGVSQSPSNKVTEKGKDVELRCDPISGHTALYWYRQSLGQGLEFLIYFQGNSAPDKSGLPSDRFSAERTGGSVSTLTIQRTQQEDSAVYLCASSSARGMGVRGETQYFGPGTRLLVL.

There are a few counts of this clonotype. The chain recombines TRBV25-1 with TRBJ1-3; tentatively, D is TRBD1 (5 bases). CDR3 length: 15 residues. Trimming took 2 bases from V and 0 from J, leaving 8 bases between them. Germline V lookup: CDR1 MGHDK, CDR2 SYGVNS. The CDR3: CASSETGFSGNTIYF. The DNA for the CDR3 is TGTGCCAGCAGTGAAACAGGCTTCTCTGGAAACACCATATATTTT.

The chain couples TRBV7-8 to TRBJ1-5; unclear D gene. V shed 5 bases and J shed 0 bases, with 11 bases lying between them. This CDR3 has 15 amino acids. CDR1 and CDR2 (germline): SGHVS, FQNEAQ. The CDR3 nucleotides read TGTGCCAGCAGCCCCTCCAGCCTTAGCAATCAGCCCCAGCATTTT. It translates to CASSPSSLSNQPQHF.

This chain connects TRBV6-2 or TRBV6-3 to TRBJ1-1, with 9 positions matching TRBD1. V gave up 2 bases and J gave up 1 base; unmatched junction bases: 2. Germline loops: CDR1 MNHEY, CDR2 SVGEGT. This CDR3 contains 15 residues. The CDR3 region is CASSYGTGWNTEAFF. The DNA for the CDR3 is TGTGCCAGCAGTTACGGGACAGGGTGGAACACTGAAGCTTTCTTT.

This clonotype was seen more than once but under ten times. The chain couples TRBV12-3 or TRBV12-4 to TRBJ2-4; 9 bases map to TRBD1. V dropped 6 bases and J dropped 4; count of bases not matched to a gene: 7. This CDR3 spans 15 amino acids. The CDR3: CASRSGTGSKNIQYF. The CDR3 region has the DNA TGTGCCAGCAGATCCGGGACAGGGTCTAAAAACATTCAGTACTTC.

This clonotype showed up many times. The chain recombines TRBV5-1 with TRBJ2-1, with D hard to call. CDR3 length: 14 residues. From germline, CDR1 is SGHRS and CDR2 YFSETQ. Trimming took 5 bases from V and 4 from J, leaving 13 bases between them. This chain's CDR3 is CASSNSPQYNEQFF. The CDR3 nucleotides are TGCGCCAGCAGTAACTCACCCCAGTACAATGAGCAGTTCTTC.

This chain connects TRBV10-3 to TRBJ2-1; 10 nucleotides line up with TRBD1. The germline CDR1 and CDR2 sequences are ENHRY and SYGVKD. CDR3 length: 15 residues. V lost 9 bases to trimming and J lost 5 bases; unmatched junction nucleotides: 10. In DNA, the CDR3 is TGTGCCATGACGGCGGGACAGGGGAGAAACAATGAGCAGTTCTTC. This sequence encodes CAMTAGQGRNNEQFF.

This clonotype was recorded at least ten times. The chain employs TRBV20-1 and TRBJ2-4; maybe TRBD1 (5 bases). CDR3 length: 15 amino acids. Trimming removed 5 bases at V and 3 bases at J, with 17 bases between. Germline lookup yields CDR1 DFQATT and CDR2 SNEGSKA (reference sequence). The CDR3 here is CSAPSQGSGKNIQYF. DNA for the CDR3: TGCAGTGCTCCCTCCCAGGGTTCTGGCAAAAACATTCAGTACTTC.

V gene TRBV6-5 combines with J gene TRBJ1-6, with D unresolved. There are 18 residues in the CDR3. V was cut by 0 bases and J by 9 bases, with 21 bases left in between. The germline CDR1 and CDR2 sequences are MNHEY and SVGAGI. CDR3 DNA: TGTGCCAGCAGTTACTCGAATATAGCGGGCTCTGGAATTTCACCCCTCCACTTT. It yields the protein CASSYSNIAGSGISPLHF.

The V gene is TRBV20-1, the J gene TRBJ2-1; 11 bases line up with TRBD2. Germline trimming cut 3 bases from V and 4 bases from J; bases unmatched to any gene: 2. There are 14 residues in the CDR3. CDR1 is DFQATT and CDR2 is SNEGSKA in the germline V gene (reference sequence). CDR3 sequence: CSARGTSGYNEQFF. The DNA for the CDR3 is TGCAGTGCTAGGGGGACTAGCGGTTACAATGAGCAGTTCTTC.

The count of this clonotype is one. The J gene is TRBJ1-5, the V gene TRBV20-1; no firm D call. Looked up from germline, CDR1 is DFQATT and CDR2 is SNEGSKA (reference sequence). The CDR3 loop spans 15 amino acids. V gave up 1 base and J gave up 1 base, with 11 bases separating them. The CDR3 DNA reads TGCAGTGCTAGAGTAGGCATGAGCAGCAATCAGCCCCAGCATTTT. Amino acids: CSARVGMSSNQPQHF.